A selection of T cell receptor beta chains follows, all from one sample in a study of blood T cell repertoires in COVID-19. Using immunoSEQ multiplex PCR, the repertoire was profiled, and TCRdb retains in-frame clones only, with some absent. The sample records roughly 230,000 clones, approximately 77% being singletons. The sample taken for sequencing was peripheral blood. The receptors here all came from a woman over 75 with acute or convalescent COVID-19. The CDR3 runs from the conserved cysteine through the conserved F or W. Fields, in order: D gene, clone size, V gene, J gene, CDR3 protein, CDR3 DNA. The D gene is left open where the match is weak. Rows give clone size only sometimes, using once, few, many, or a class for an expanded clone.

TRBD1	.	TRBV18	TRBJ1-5	CASSPGQDPQPQHF	TGTGCCAGCTCACCCGGACAGGATCCCCAGCCCCAGCATTTT
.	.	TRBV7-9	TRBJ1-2	CASSLSGEGYGYTF	TGTGCCAGCAGCTTATCGGGGGAAGGCTATGGCTACACCTTC
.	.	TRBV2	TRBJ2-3	CASSVRRVEDTQYF	TGTGCCAGCAGTGTGAGGAGGGTAGAGGATACGCAGTATTTT
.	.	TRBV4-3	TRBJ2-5	CASSPSGGKETQYF	TGCGCCAGCAGCCCCAGTGGGGGGAAAGAGACCCAGTACTTC
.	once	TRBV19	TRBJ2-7	CASSIAAKGAGGEQYF	TGTGCCAGTAGTATAGCGGCCAAAGGGGCCGGGGGCGAGCAGTACTTC
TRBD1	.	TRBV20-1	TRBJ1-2	CSARKTGDTF	TGCAGTGCTAGAAAAACAGGGGACACATTC
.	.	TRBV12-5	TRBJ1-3	CASAPRVSGNTIYF	TGTGCTAGTGCCCCCAGGGTCTCTGGAAACACCATATATTTT
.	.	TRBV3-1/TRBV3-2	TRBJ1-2	CASSQDVGRGGYTF	TGTGCCAGCAGCCAAGATGTTGGTCGGGGTGGCTACACCTTC
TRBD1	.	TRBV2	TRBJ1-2	CASSGSTGGYDGYTF	TGTGCCAGCAGTGGTAGCACAGGGGGGTATGATGGCTACACCTTC
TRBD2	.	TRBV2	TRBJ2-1	CASSERTSGTEQFF	TGTGCCAGCAGTGAACGGACTAGCGGTACAGAGCAGTTCTTC
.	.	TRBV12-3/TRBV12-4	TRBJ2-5	CASGRGKETQYF	TGTGCCAGCGGGAGGGGGAAAGAGACCCAGTACTTC
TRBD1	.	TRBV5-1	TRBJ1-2	CASSTPGQSYGYTF	TGCGCCAGCAGCACTCCGGGACAGTCCTATGGCTACACCTTC
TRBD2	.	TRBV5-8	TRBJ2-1	CASSWGTSGGPRMRNEQFF	TGTGCCAGCAGCTGGGGGACTAGCGGGGGGCCTAGGATGCGCAATGAGCAGTTCTTC
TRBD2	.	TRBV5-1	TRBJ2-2	CASSPLAGGNTGELFF	TGCGCCAGCAGCCCACTAGCGGGGGGGAACACCGGGGAGCTGTTTTTT
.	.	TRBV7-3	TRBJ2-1	CASSPEGGRYNEQFF	TGTGCCAGCAGCCCGGAGGGGGGGAGATACAATGAGCAGTTCTTC
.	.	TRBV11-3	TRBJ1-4	CASSLGLSGFEEKLFF	TGTGCCAGCAGCTTAGGTTTGTCGGGGTTTGAGGAAAAACTGTTTTTT
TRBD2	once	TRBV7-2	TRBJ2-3	CASSLEAGGWNTQYF	TGTGCCAGCAGCTTAGAGGCGGGGGGTTGGAATACGCAGTATTTT
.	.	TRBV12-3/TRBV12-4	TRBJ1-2	CASSLYRAGYTF	TGTGCCAGCAGTTTGTACAGGGCTGGCTACACCTTC
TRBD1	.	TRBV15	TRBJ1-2	CATSPRQGSYGYTF	TGTGCCACCAGCCCCAGACAGGGGTCCTATGGCTACACCTTC
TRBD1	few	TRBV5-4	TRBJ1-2	CASSLSGTVYGYTF	TGTGCCAGCAGCTTATCCGGGACAGTCTATGGCTACACCTTC
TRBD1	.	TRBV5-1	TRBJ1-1	CASSRNSGGNTEAFF	TGCGCCAGCAGCCGTAACTCAGGGGGGAACACTGAAGCTTTCTTT
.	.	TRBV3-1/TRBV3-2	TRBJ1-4	CASSLRAQAEKLFF	TGTGCCAGCAGCCTGAGGGCGCAGGCTGAAAAACTGTTTTTT
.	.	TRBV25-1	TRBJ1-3	CASSPTAGNTIYF	TGTGCCAGCAGCCCAACAGCTGGAAACACCATATATTTT
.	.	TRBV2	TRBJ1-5	CASTLRDSGGSQHF	TGTGCCAGCACCTTAAGGGACTCGGGGGGATCCCAGCATTTT
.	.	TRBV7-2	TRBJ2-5	CASSSGGTPQETQYF	TGTGCCAGCAGCTCAGGGGGGACTCCTCAAGAGACCCAGTACTTC
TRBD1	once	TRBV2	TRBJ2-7	CASSERGQVTYEQYF	TGTGCCAGCAGTGAACGGGGACAGGTGACGTACGAGCAGTACTTC
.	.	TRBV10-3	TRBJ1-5	CAISEQGDQPQHF	TGTGCCATCAGTGAGCAGGGCGATCAGCCCCAGCATTTT
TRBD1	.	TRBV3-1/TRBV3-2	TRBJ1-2	CASSPLLRGPYGYTF	TGTGCCAGCAGTCCCCTGCTCAGGGGGCCCTATGGCTACACCTTC
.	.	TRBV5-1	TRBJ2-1	CASTADNEQFF	TGCGCCAGCACGGCGGACAATGAGCAGTTCTTC
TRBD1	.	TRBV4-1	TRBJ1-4	CASSRQGINEKLFF	TGCGCCAGCAGCAGACAGGGGATTAATGAAAAACTGTTTTTT
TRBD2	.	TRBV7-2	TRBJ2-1	CASRNGLAGNEQFF	TGTGCCAGCAGGAACGGACTAGCGGGCAATGAGCAGTTCTTC
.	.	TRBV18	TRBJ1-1	CASSPRQNTEAFF	TGTGCCAGCTCACCACGACAGAACACTGAAGCTTTCTTT
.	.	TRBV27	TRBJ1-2	CASSPWGGTHYGYTF	TGTGCCAGCAGTCCTTGGGGGGGTACGCACTATGGCTACACCTTC
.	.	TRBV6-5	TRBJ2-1	CASRHNEKQFF	TGTGCCAGCAGGCATAATGAGAAGCAGTTCTTC
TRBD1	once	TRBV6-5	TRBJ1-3	CASSYVTGGGNTIYF	TGTGCCAGCAGTTACGTGACAGGGGGAGGAAACACCATATATTTT
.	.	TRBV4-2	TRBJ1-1	CASSQDLAANTEAFF	TGTGCCAGCAGCCAAGATTTGGCCGCTAACACTGAAGCTTTCTTT
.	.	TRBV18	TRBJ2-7	CASSPPEVPYEQYF	TGTGCCAGCTCACCACCAGAGGTCCCCTACGAGCAGTACTTC